This T cell receptor beta chain was recovered during a study of T-cell reconstitution after alpha-beta-depleted transplantation in children. Using unique molecular identifiers, the investigators prepared the TCRbeta library. TCRdb fed the PCR reads into MiXCR, producing one record per CDR3 protein. The sample includes 490,000 or so distinct CDR3 sequences, around 13% of them seen just once. Per the germline V gene, CDR1 is SGHTA and CDR2 is FQGTGA. With 5 bases removed from V and 3 bases from J, the gap between germline ends came to 13 bases. This CDR3 contains 15 residues. The sample was PBMCs from the stem cell graft donor, taken from the stem cell graft. This sequence originates from a human donor who donated a stem cell graft to a child with combined immunodeficiency. The rearrangement links TRBV7-3 to TRBJ2-2; TRBD2 might be the D (5 bases). The CDR3 DNA follows: TGTGCCAGCAGCCCTTATGGAGGTGACACCGGGGAGCTGTTTTTT. This translates into CASSPYGGDTGELFF.